The present TCR beta chain was sequenced within a study of T cells in Graves' hyperthyroidism and ophthalmopathy. The study's findings and limits: Most clonotypes expanded in thyroid above 0.001 were likewise present in blood.

Ten or more counts support this clonotype. Its antigen is still unknown. RNA transcripts provided the source from which TCR beta CDR3 regions were amplified. In the first-round RT-PCR of the TCR CDR3, the HTBI primer set was used. TCRdb passed the multiplex PCR reads through MiXCR, listing each CDR3 protein once. The table has about 350,000 distinct CDR3 sequences, roughly 17% seen once; the top ten hold around a third. Germline values: CDR1 SGHTA, CDR2 FQGNSA. The CDR3 length is 15 residues. Trimming left V 2 bases short and J 2 bases short, with 10 bases between. Each diagnosis drew on symptoms, thyroxine, TRAb, thyroid ultrasound and orbital computed tomography findings. Around 9.8 ml fresh peripheral blood yielded the PBMCs.

The sequencing sample was made of blood. V and J are TRBV7-2 and TRBJ2-4; D gene uncertain. This TCR came from a woman aged 30 to 39 with Graves' hyperthyroidism that later progressed to Graves' ophthalmopathy. DNA of the CDR3: TGTGCCAGCAGCTTAACAGTAGTTTCCAAAAACATTCAGTACTTC. Its protein is CASSLTVVSKNIQYF. The full variable domain, in which reference TRBV7-2 and TRBJ2-4 provide the parts outside the CDR3, is GAGVSQSPSNKVTEKGKDVELRCDPISGHTALYWYRQSLGQGLEFLIYFQGNSAPDKSGLPSDRFSAERTGGSVSTLTIQRTQQEDSAVYLCASSLTVVSKNIQYFGAGTRLSVL.